The T cell receptor beta chain under discussion was sequenced for a study of blood T cell repertoires in COVID-19. On the study more broadly: Recovered status applied to Cohort 3 donors who had two consecutive negative PCRs. It also applied to those with clearance or with symptom resolution. T cells, B-cell-depleted T cells, or PBMCs provided the cDNA or gDNA that served as material.

Original analysis: Amplified reference gene primers provided the basis for estimating nucleated cell counts. The data were produced by immunoSEQ multiplex PCR, yet TCRdb's version contains in-frame clones alone and is incomplete. V, J and clone size were drawn from that table, and D and trimming were deduced from the DNA. The table includes fewer than 200,000 clones, 70% to 85% detected once. This clone was recorded once. The origin of this receptor is a woman between 65 and 79 years old in a cohort exposed to, infected with or recovered from COVID-19 (not recorded which). The source material was PBMCs or T cells enriched from blood (not recorded which).

CDR3 DNA sequence: TGTGCCAGCAGCAAGGCTGCCTTGTTCAATTCACCCCTCCACTTT. Amino acid sequence: CASSKAALFNSPLHF. The J gene is TRBJ1-6, the V gene TRBV21-1; TRBD1, the table's D call, was not compared with the DNA. TRBV21-1 is reported as a pseudogene. This CDR3 region has 15 residues.